The 20 T cell receptor beta chains reported below all come from one sample, sequenced in a study of blood T cell repertoires in COVID-19. The table came from immunoSEQ multiplex PCR; TCRdb's copy has only in-frame clones and leaves some out. Here the sample spans over 150,000 clones, 84% being singletons. Sequencing was done on a sample of PBMCs or T cells enriched from blood (not recorded which). All receptors come from a man between 45 and 60 years old who had recovered from COVID-19.

The CDR3 DNA reads as TGCAGAGCCGGGACAGGCGGAGAAGCTTTCTTT. Protein: CRAGTGGEAFF. The rearrangement joins TRBV20-1 to TRBJ1-1, with 8 bases that match TRBD1. This CDR3 is 11 amino acids long. Looked up from germline, CDR1 is DFQATT and CDR2 is SNEGSKA (reference sequence).

This chain connects TRBV4-3 to TRBJ1-6; the D gene is possibly TRBD1 (5 bases). Germline CDR1 reads LGHNA; CDR2 reads YSLEER. The CDR3 totals 16 residues. V lost 0 bases to trimming and J lost 7 bases, with 13 bases between them. CDR3 coding DNA: TGCGCCAGCAGCCAAGAGGGTTCAGGGAACAATTCACCCCTCCACTTT. Translation: CASSQEGSGNNSPLHF.

This clone was picked up one time. This chain joins TRBV28 and TRBJ1-1; 7 bases fit TRBD1. Germline V CDR1 and CDR2: MDHEN, SYDVKM. The CDR3 is made up of 13 amino acids. With V trimmed by 4 bases and J by 10 bases, 9 bases remained unmatched. CDR3 sequence (DNA): TGTGCCAGCAGTTCAGACTACAGGGGTGGAGCTTTCTTT. Amino acid sequence: CASSSDYRGGAFF.

The J gene is TRBJ2-7, the V gene TRBV7-2, with 7 bases matching TRBD1. The germline V gene has CDR1 SGHTA and CDR2 FQGNSA. The CDR3 totals 16 residues. J gave up 2 bases and V 5 bases, and 12 bases lay outside the gene matches. CDR3 in amino acids: CASSKRSGTAAYEQYF. Here the CDR3 DNA reads TGTGCCAGCAGCAAACGATCCGGGACAGCAGCCTACGAGCAGTACTTC.

The chain joins TRBV19 to TRBJ1-3; tentative D call: TRBD1 (6 bases). V was clipped by 10 bases and J by 0 bases, with 16 bases between them. The CDR3 consists of 15 residues. The germline gives CDR1 LNHDA, CDR2 SQIVND (reference sequence). DNA of the CDR3: TGTGCCACAGGCCCACAGGGAAACTCTGGAAACACCATATATTTT. Translating gives CATGPQGNSGNTIYF.

The J gene is TRBJ2-7, the V gene TRBV7-2; possible D gene TRBD1, 6 bases. V was clipped by 3 bases and J by 3 bases, with 15 bases between them. CDR1 and CDR2 (germline): SGHTA, FQGNSA. This CDR3 has 15 residues. CDR3 residues: CASSFTGTESYEQYF. CDR3 sequence (DNA): TGTGCCAGCAGCTTCACAGGGACGGAAAGCTACGAGCAGTACTTC.

V and J are TRBV7-9 and TRBJ1-2, with a weak D call TRBD1 (6 bases). Germline CDR1 and CDR2: SEHNR and FQNEAQ (reference sequence). The CDR3 consists of 13 residues. Trimming shortened V by 2 bases and J by 3 bases, and 7 bases separated the two germline ends. CDR3 bases: TGTGCCAGCAGCTTATCAGGGGACTATGGCTACACCTTC. Amino acids: CASSLSGDYGYTF.

This clone was observed a single time. Other DNA sequences from this sample encode an identical CDR3 as well. As DNA, the CDR3 is TGTGCCAGCAGTTTGGACAGGGGACTCTCACCCCTCCACTTT. Translation: CASSLDRGLSPLHF. The J gene is TRBJ1-6, the V gene TRBV27, with TRBD1 matching 9 bases. V dropped 3 bases and J dropped 10; count of bases not matched to a gene: 4. This CDR3 has 14 amino acids. Germline CDR1 MNHEY, CDR2 SMNVEV (reference sequence).

This clone was found once. This chain joins TRBV25-1 and TRBJ1-2; D perhaps matches TRBD1 (5 bases). With 2 bases removed from V and 4 bases from J, the gap between germline ends came to 11 bases. Germline lookup yields CDR1 MGHDK and CDR2 SYGVNS. CDR3 length: 14 amino acids. The DNA of the CDR3 is TGTGCCAGCAGTGAAAGGGGCAGGACCTATGGCTACACCTTC. It specifies CASSERGRTYGYTF.

This clone appeared a few times. V is TRBV10-3 and J is TRBJ1-5; maybe TRBD1 (6 bases). Deletions cut 4 bases from V and 9 bases from J, with 13 bases between. This CDR3 spans 13 amino acids. Germline values: CDR1 ENHRY, CDR2 SYGVKD. CDR3 loop: CAISGHEGGPQHF. CDR3 coding DNA: TGTGCCATCAGTGGACACGAAGGGGGGCCCCAGCATTTT.

This rearrangement joins TRBV5-4 to TRBJ2-1; D call uncertain. V was shortened by 3 bases and J by 0 bases, with 10 bases between the two germline ends. CDR1 and CDR2 (germline): SGHNT, YYREEE (reference sequence). This CDR3 is 15 amino acids long. In DNA form, the CDR3 reads TGTGCCAGCAGCTCCAACTCGGGCTCCTACAATGAGCAGTTCTTC. This sequence encodes CASSSNSGSYNEQFF.

This clone showed up just a few times. CDR3 residues: CASSLGQGSFWGYTF. CDR3 sequence (DNA): TGTGCCAGCAGCCTGGGACAGGGATCCTTCTGGGGCTACACCTTC. The genes are TRBV7-2 and TRBJ1-2; 9 bases are a match to TRBD1. J lost 8 bases, V lost 5 bases, and 12 bases had no gene match. The CDR3 sequence is 15 residues long. Germline V gene sequence: CDR1 SGHTA, CDR2 FQGNSA.

V is TRBV30 and J is TRBJ1-1, with no clear D. V dropped 4 bases and J dropped 2 bases, with 11 bases sitting between them. The CDR3 length is 13 residues. CDR1 is GTSNPN and CDR2 is SVGIG in the germline V gene (reference sequence). CDR3 DNA sequence: TGTGCCTGGATTGCGGGTCTTAACACTGAAGCTTTCTTT. It specifies CAWIAGLNTEAFF.

This clone has a single count. The chain carries TRBV27 and TRBJ1-6; a weak D match, TRBD1 (5 bases). This CDR3 is 16 amino acids long. V gave up 5 bases and J gave up 9 bases, with 20 bases separating them. Germline V gene sequence: CDR1 MNHEY, CDR2 SMNVEV (reference sequence). CDR3 region: CASSRASTVIGSPLHF. The CDR3 coding sequence is TGTGCCAGCAGTAGGGCCTCGACAGTTATCGGTTCACCCCTCCACTTT.

This clone was recorded once. The chain couples TRBV6-1 to TRBJ2-7; TRBD1 agrees at 7 bases. V lost 0 bases to trimming and J lost 4 bases; unmatched junction nucleotides: 6. This CDR3 comprises 15 residues. Germline V lookup: CDR1 MNHNS, CDR2 SASEGT. The CDR3 sequence is CASSEAGTQGYEQYF. DNA of the CDR3: TGTGCCAGCAGTGAAGCGGGGACACAGGGGTACGAGCAGTACTTC.

The rearrangement links TRBV11-1 to TRBJ1-6, with 7 bases that match TRBD1. This CDR3 has 14 amino acids. Germline values: CDR1 SGHAT, CDR2 FQDESV (reference sequence). Trimming cost V 5 bases and J 11 bases; bases outside gene matches: 9. CDR3 bases: TGTGCCAGCAGCCGAGGACAGGCTGCGGCACCCCTCCACTTT. Translated: CASSRGQAAAPLHF.

The chain joins TRBV30 to TRBJ1-1, with 10 positions matching TRBD1. The germline CDR1 and CDR2 sequences are GTSNPN and SVGIG (reference sequence). V lost 2 bases, J lost 11 bases, and 11 bases stayed unmatched. This CDR3 has 14 amino acids. The CDR3, as DNA: TGTGCCTGGAGTCTCAGGGTAGGGACAGGGGCTGCTTTCTTT. It translates to CAWSLRVGTGAAFF.

This chain connects TRBV5-1 to TRBJ2-5; D is possibly TRBD2 (6 bases). Trimming removed 4 bases at V and 5 bases at J, with 12 bases between. Germline lookup yields CDR1 SGHRS and CDR2 YFSETQ. The CDR3 is made up of 13 amino acids. CDR3: CASSLTGVETQYF. CDR3 DNA: TGCGCCAGCAGCCTGACGGGGGTGGAGACCCAGTACTTC. The full variable domain, its missing parts supplied by reference TRBV5-1 and TRBJ2-5, is KAGVTQTPRYLIKTRGQQVTLSCSPISGHRSVSWYQQTPGQGLQFLFEYFSETQRNKGNFPGRFSGRQFSNSRSEMNVSTLELGDSALYLCASSLTGVETQYFGPGTRLLVL.

The chain uses TRBV4-1 and TRBJ2-1; 7 nucleotides match TRBD1. Germline V gene sequence: CDR1 MGHRA, CDR2 YSYEKL. V lost 1 base and J lost 3; bases outside the gene matches: 3. This CDR3 region has 15 residues. The CDR3 region has the DNA TGCGCCAGCAGCCAAGTGGGGACAGTCTACAATGAGCAGTTCTTC. It is translated as CASSQVGTVYNEQFF.

The V call is TRBV27, the J call TRBJ1-2; D not certain. The germline V gene encodes CDR1 MNHEY and CDR2 SMNVEV (reference sequence). This CDR3 contains 14 residues. V was trimmed by 7 bases and J by 8 bases, leaving 20 bases between them. The CDR3 nucleotides are TGTGCCAGCAAAAATCCCAGTCGGGCGGGAGGCTACACCTTC. Its protein product is CASKNPSRAGGYTF.